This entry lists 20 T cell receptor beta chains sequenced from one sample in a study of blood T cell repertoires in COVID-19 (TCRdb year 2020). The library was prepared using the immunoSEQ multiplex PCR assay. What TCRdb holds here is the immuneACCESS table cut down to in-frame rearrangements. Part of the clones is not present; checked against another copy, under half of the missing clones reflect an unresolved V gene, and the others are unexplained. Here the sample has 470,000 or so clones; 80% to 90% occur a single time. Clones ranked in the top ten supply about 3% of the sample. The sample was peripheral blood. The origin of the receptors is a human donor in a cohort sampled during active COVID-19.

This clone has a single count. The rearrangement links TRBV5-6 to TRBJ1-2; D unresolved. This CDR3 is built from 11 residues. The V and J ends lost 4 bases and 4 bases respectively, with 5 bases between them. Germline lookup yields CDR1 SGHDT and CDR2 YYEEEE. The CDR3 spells CASSESYGYTF. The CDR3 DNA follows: TGTGCCAGCAGCGAGAGCTATGGCTACACCTTC. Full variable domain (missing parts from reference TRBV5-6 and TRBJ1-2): DAGVTQSPTHLIKTRGQQVTLRCSPKSGHDTVSWYQQALGQGPQFIFQYYEEEERQRGNFPDRFSGHQFPNYSSELNVNALLLGDSALYLCASSESYGYTFGSGTRLTVV.

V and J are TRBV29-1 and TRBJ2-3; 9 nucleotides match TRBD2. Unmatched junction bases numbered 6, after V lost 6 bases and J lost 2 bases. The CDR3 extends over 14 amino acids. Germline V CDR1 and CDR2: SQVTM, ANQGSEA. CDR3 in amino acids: CSVASGIDTDTQYF. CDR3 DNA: TGCAGCGTCGCTAGCGGGATAGACACAGATACGCAGTATTTT.

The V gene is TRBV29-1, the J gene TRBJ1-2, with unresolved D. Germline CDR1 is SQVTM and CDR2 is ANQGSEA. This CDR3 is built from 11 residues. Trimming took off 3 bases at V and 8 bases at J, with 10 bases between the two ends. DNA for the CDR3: TGCAGCGTTGATTACGGTTTGGGCTACACCTTC. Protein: CSVDYGLGYTF.

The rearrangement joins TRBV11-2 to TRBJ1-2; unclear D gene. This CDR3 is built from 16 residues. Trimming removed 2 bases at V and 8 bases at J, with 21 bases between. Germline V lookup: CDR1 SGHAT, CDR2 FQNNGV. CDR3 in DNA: TGTGCCAGCAGCTTATCGGGGTCCCCAGTGAGAGGAGGCTACACCTTC. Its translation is CASSLSGSPVRGGYTF. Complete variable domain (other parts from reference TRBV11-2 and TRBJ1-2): EAGVAQSPRYKIIEKRQSVAFWCNPISGHATLYWYQQILGQGPKLLIQFQNNGVVDDSQLPKDRFSAERLKGVDSTLKIQPAKLEDSAVYLCASSLSGSPVRGGYTFGSGTRLTVV.

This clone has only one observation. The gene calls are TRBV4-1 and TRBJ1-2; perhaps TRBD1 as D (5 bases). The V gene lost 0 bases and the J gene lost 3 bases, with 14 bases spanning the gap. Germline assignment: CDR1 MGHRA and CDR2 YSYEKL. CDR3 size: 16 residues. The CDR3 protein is CASSQDVQDTYYGYTF. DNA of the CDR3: TGCGCCAGCAGCCAAGACGTACAGGACACTTACTATGGCTACACCTTC.

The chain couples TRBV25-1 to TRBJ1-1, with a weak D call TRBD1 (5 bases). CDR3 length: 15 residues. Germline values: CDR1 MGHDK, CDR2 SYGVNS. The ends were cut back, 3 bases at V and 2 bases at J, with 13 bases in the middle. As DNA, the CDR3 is TGTGCCAGCAGTGACCACGCAACAGGAAACACTGAAGCTTTCTTT. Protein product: CASSDHATGNTEAFF.

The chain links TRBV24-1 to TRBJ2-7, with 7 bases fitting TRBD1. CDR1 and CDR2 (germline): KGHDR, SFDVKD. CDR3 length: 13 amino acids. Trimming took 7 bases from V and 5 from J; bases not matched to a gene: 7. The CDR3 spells CATRNRGNNEQYF. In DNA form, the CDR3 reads TGTGCCACCAGGAACAGGGGTAACAACGAGCAGTACTTC.

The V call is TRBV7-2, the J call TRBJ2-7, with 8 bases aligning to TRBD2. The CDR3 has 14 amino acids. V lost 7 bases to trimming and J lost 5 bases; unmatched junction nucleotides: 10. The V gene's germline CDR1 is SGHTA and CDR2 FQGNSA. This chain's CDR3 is CASTSGLAPHEQYF. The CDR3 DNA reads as TGTGCCAGCACCTCAGGACTAGCTCCCCACGAGCAGTACTTC.

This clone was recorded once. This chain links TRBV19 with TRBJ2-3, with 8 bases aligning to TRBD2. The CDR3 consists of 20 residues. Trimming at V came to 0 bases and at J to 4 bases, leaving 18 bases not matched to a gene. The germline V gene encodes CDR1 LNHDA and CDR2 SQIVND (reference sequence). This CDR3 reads CASSIETLRWSGSGADTQYF. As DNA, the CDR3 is TGTGCCAGTAGTATAGAAACCCTCCGTTGGAGCGGGAGTGGGGCAGATACGCAGTATTTT. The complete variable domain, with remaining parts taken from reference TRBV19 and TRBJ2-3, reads DGGITQSPKYLFRKEGQNVTLSCEQNLNHDAMYWYRQDPGQGLRLIYYSQIVNDFQKGDIAEGYSVSREKKESFPLTVTSAQKNPTAFYLCASSIETLRWSGSGADTQYFGPGTRLTVL.

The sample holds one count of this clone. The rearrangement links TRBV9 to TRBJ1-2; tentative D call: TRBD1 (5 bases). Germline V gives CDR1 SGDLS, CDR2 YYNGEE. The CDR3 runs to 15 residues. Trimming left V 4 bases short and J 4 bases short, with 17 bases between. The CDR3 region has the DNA TGTGCCAGCAGCTCAACCCTGGACACGGTCTATGGCTACACCTTC. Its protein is CASSSTLDTVYGYTF.

CDR3 nucleotide sequence: TGCAGCGCAACCGTTGGAGGATACCAAGAGACCCAGTACTTC. Amino acids: CSATVGGYQETQYF. The genes are TRBV29-1 and TRBJ2-5, with D possibly TRBD2 on 5 matching bases. The germline gives CDR1 SQVTM, CDR2 ANQGSEA. The CDR3 contains 14 residues. The germline V and J ends were trimmed by 7 bases and 0 bases, with 15 bases remaining between them.

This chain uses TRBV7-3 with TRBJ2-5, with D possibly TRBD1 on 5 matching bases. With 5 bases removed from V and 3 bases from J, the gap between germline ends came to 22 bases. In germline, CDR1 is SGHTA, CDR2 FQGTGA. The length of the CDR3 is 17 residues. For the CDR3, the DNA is TGTGCCAGCAGCCCCTATGTAGGGGTAGAGTCCAAAGAGACCCAGTACTTC. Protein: CASSPYVGVESKETQYF.

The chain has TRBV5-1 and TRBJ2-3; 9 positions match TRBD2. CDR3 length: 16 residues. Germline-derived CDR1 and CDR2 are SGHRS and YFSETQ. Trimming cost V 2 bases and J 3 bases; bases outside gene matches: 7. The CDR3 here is CASSFLSGRRTDTQYF. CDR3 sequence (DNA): TGCGCCAGCAGCTTCCTTAGCGGGAGAAGGACAGATACGCAGTATTTT. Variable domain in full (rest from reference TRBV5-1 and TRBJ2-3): KAGVTQTPRYLIKTRGQQVTLSCSPISGHRSVSWYQQTPGQGLQFLFEYFSETQRNKGNFPGRFSGRQFSNSRSEMNVSTLELGDSALYLCASSFLSGRRTDTQYFGPGTRLTVL.

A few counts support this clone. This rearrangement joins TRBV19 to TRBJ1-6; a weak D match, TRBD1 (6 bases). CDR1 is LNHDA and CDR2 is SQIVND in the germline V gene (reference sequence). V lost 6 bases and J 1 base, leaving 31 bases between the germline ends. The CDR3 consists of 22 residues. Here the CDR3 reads CASSYPPRGALPGISYNSPLHF. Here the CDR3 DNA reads TGTGCCAGTAGCTATCCACCACGGGGGGCGTTACCAGGGATTTCCTATAATTCACCCCTCCACTTT. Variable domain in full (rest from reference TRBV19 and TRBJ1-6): DGGITQSPKYLFRKEGQNVTLSCEQNLNHDAMYWYRQDPGQGLRLIYYSQIVNDFQKGDIAEGYSVSREKKESFPLTVTSAQKNPTAFYLCASSYPPRGALPGISYNSPLHFGNGTRLTVT.

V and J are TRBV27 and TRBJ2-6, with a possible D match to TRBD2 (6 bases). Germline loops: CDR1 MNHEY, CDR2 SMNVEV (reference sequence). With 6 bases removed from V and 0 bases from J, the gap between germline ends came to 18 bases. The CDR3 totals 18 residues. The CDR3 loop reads CASSPRPGLSSGANVLTF. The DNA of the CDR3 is TGTGCCAGCAGCCCCCGACCGGGACTTAGCTCTGGGGCCAACGTCCTGACTTTC. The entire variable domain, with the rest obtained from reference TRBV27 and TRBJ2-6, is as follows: EAQVTQNPRYLITVTGKKLTVTCSQNMNHEYMSWYRQDPGLGLRQIYYSMNVEVTDKGDVPEGYKVSRKEKRNFPLILESPSPNQTSLYFCASSPRPGLSSGANVLTFGAGSRLTVL.

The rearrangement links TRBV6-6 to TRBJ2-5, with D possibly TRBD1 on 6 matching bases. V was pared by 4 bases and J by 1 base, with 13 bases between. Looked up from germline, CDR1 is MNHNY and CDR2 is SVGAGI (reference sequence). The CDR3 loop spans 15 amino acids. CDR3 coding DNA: TGTGCCAGCAGTTCCTTAGGACAGATCCAAGAGACCCAGTACTTC. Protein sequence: CASSSLGQIQETQYF.

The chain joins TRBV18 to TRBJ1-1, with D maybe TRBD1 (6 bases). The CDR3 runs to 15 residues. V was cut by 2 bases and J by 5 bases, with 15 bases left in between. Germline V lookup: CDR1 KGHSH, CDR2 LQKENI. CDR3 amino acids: CASSPSRGEETEAFF. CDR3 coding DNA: TGTGCCAGCTCACCATCCAGGGGCGAGGAGACTGAAGCTTTCTTT.

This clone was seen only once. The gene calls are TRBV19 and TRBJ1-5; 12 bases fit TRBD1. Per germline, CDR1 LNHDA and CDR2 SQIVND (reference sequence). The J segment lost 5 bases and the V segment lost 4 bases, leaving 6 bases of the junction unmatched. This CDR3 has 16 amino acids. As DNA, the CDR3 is TGTGCCAGTAGTACCCGGGACAGGGGGCTTTATCAGCCCCAGCATTTT. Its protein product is CASSTRDRGLYQPQHF. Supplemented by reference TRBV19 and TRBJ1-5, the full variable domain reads DGGITQSPKYLFRKEGQNVTLSCEQNLNHDAMYWYRQDPGQGLRLIYYSQIVNDFQKGDIAEGYSVSREKKESFPLTVTSAQKNPTAFYLCASSTRDRGLYQPQHFGDGTRLSIL.

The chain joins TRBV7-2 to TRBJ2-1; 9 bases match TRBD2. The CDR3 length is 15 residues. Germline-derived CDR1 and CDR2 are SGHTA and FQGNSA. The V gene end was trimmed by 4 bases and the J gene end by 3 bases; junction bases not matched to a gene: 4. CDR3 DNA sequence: TGTGCCAGCAGCTCCCCTAGCGGGGACTACAATGAGCAGTTCTTC. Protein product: CASSSPSGDYNEQFF.

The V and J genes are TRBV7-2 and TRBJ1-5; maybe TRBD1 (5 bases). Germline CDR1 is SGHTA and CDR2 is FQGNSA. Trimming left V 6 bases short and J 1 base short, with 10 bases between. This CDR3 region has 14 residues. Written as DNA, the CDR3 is TGTGCCAGCAGTCCAGACAGCAGCAATCAGCCCCAGCATTTT. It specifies CASSPDSSNQPQHF. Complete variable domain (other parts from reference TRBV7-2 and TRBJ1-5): GAGVSQSPSNKVTEKGKDVELRCDPISGHTALYWYRQSLGQGLEFLIYFQGNSAPDKSGLPSDRFSAERTGGSVSTLTIQRTQQEDSAVYLCASSPDSSNQPQHFGDGTRLSIL.